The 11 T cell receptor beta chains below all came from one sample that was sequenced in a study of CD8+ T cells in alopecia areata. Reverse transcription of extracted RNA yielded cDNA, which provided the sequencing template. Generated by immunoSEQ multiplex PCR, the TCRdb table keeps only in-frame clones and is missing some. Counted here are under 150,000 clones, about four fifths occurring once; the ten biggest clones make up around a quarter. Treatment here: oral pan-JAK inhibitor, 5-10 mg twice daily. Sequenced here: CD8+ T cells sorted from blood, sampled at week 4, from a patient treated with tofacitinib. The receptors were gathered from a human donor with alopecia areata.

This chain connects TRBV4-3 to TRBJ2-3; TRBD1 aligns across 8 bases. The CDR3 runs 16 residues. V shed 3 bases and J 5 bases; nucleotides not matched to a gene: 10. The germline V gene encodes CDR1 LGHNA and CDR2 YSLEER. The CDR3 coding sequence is TGCGCCAGCAGCCAGTCTTTCTTACAGGGGGAAGATACGCAGTATTTT. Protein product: CASSQSFLQGEDTQYF.

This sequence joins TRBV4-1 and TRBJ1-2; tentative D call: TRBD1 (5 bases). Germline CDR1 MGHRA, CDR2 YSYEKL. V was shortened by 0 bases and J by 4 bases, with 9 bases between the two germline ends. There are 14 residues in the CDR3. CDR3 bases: TGCGCCAGCAGCCAAGAAGGACACGGCTATGGCTACACCTTC. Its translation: CASSQEGHGYGYTF.

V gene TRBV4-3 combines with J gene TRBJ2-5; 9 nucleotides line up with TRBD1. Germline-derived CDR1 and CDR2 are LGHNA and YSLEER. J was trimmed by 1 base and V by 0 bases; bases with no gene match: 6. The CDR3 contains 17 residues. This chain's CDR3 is CASSQDGTGPLQETQYF. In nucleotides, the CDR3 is TGCGCCAGCAGCCAAGATGGGACAGGGCCCCTCCAAGAGACCCAGTACTTC.

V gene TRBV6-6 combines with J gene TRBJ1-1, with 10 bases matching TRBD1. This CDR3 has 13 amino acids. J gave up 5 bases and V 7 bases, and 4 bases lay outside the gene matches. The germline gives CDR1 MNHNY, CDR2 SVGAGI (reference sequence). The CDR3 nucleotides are TGTGCCAGCACGTGGACAGGGGGTACTGAAGCTTTCTTT. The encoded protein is CASTWTGGTEAFF.

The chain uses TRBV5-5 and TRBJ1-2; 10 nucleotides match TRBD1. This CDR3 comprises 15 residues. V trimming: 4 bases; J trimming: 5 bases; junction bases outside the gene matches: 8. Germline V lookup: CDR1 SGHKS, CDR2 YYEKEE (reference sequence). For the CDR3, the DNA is TGTGCCAGCAGCGTTGATTGGACAGGGGGGTATGGCTACACCTTC. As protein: CASSVDWTGGYGYTF.

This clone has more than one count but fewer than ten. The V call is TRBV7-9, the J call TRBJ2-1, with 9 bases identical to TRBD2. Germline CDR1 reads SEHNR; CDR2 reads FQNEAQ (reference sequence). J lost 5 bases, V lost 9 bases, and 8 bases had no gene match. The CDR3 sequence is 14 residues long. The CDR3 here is CASLPAGGHNEQFF. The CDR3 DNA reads TGTGCCAGTCTCCCCGCGGGGGGGCACAATGAGCAGTTCTTC.

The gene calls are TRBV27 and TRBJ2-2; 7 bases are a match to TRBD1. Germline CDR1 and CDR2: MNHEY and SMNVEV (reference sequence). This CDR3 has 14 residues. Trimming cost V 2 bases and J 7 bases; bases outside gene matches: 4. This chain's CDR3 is CASSLGTDHGELFF. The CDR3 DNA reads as TGTGCCAGCAGTTTAGGGACAGATCACGGGGAGCTGTTTTTT.

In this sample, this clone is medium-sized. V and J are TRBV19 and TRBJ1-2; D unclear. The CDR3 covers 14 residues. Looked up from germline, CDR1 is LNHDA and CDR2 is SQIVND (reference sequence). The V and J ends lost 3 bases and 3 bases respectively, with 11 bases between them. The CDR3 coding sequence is TGTGCCAGTAGTATCGGGGTCCTACACTATGGCTACACCTTC. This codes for CASSIGVLHYGYTF.

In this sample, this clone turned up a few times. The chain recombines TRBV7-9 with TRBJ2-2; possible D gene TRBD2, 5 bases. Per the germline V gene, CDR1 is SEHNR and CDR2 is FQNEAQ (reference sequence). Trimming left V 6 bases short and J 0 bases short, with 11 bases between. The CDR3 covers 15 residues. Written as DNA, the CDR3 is TGTGCCAGCAGTTCCAACGGGGCGAACACCGGGGAGCTGTTTTTT. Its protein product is CASSSNGANTGELFF. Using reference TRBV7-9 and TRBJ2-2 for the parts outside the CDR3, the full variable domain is DTGVSQNPRHKITKRGQNVTFRCDPISEHNRLYWYRQTLGQGPEFLTYFQNEAQLEKSRLLSDRFSAERPKGSFSTLEIQRTEQGDSAMYLCASSSNGANTGELFFGEGSRLTVL.

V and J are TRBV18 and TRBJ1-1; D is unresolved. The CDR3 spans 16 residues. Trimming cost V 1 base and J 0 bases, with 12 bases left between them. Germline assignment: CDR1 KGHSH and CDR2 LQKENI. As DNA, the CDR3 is TGTGCCAGCTCACCACAGGATCGCCGGTTGAACACTGAAGCTTTCTTT. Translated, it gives CASSPQDRRLNTEAFF.

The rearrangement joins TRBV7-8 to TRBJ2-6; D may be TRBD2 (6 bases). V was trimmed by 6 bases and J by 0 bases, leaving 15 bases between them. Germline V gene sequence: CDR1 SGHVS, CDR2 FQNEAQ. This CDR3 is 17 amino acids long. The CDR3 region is CASRQPGDLSGANVLTF. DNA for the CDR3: TGTGCCAGCAGACAGCCGGGGGACCTCTCTGGGGCCAACGTCCTGACTTTC.